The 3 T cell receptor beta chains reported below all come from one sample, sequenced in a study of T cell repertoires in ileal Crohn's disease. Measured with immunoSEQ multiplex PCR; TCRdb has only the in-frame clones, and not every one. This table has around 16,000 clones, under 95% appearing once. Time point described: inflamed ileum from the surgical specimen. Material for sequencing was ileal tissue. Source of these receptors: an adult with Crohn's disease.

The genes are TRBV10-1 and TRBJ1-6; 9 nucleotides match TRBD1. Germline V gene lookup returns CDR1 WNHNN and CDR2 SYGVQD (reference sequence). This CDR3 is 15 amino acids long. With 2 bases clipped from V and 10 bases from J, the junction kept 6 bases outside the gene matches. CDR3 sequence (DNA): TGCGCCAGCAGTGAGGGACAGGGGTCCGGCTCACCCCTCCACTTT. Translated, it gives CASSEGQGSGSPLHF.

CDR3 in amino acids: CASSARSGAAYNEQFF. CDR3 nucleotides: TGTGCCAGCAGTGCCCGTAGCGGGGCCGCCTACAATGAGCAGTTCTTC. This chain links TRBV27 with TRBJ2-1; the match to TRBD2 covers 8 bases. Unmatched junction bases numbered 8, after V lost 5 bases and J lost 2 bases. Germline V gene lookup returns CDR1 MNHEY and CDR2 SMNVEV (reference sequence). This CDR3 has 16 residues.

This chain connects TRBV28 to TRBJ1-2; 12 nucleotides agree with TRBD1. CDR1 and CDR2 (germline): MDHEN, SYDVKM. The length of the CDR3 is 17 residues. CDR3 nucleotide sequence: TGTGCAACGCGCCAGGGGGGACAGGGGGCCCTTAACTATGGCTACACCTTC. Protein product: CATRQGGQGALNYGYTF.